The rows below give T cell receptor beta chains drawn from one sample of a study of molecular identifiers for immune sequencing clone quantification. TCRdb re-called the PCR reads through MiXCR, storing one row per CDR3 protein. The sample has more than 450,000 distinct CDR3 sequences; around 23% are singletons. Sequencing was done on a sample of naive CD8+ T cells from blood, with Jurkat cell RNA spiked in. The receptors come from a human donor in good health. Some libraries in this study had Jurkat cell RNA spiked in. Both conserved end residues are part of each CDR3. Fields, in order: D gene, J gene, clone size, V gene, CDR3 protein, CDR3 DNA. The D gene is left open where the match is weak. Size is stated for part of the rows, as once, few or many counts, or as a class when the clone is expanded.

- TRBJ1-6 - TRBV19 CASSIGSGTPLHF TGTGCCAGTAGTATAGGTTCCGGGACTCCCCTCCACTTT
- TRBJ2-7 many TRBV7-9 CASSLGNSYEQYF TGTGCCAGCAGCTTGGGCAACTCCTACGAGCAGTACTTC
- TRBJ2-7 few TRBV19 CASSIGGGTTYEQYF TGTGCCAGTAGTATTGGAGGGGGGACCACCTACGAGCAGTACTTC
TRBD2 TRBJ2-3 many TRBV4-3 CASSQVAGGPDTQYF TGCGCCAGCAGCCAAGTGGCGGGGGGGCCAGATACGCAGTATTTT
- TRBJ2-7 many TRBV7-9 CASSLSGTSEYEQYF TGTGCCAGCAGCCTTTCCGGGACATCGGAGTACGAGCAGTACTTC
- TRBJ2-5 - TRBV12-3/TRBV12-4 CASSLGVGGEQETQYF TGTGCCAGCAGTTTAGGCGTTGGAGGAGAGCAAGAGACCCAGTACTTC
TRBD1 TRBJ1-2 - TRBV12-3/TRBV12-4 CASSTGQGATIYGYTF TGTGCCAGCAGTACCGGACAGGGGGCCACCATCTATGGCTACACCTTC
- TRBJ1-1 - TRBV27 CASSLSQGLSSEAFF TGTGCCAGCAGTTTATCCCAGGGGCTCTCCTCTGAAGCTTTCTTT
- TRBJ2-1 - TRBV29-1 CSALSQAAWEQFF TGCAGCGCACTATCCCAGGCGGCATGGGAGCAGTTCTTC
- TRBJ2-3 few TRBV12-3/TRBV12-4 CASSPGTPDTQYF TGTGCCAGCAGTCCCGGGACCCCAGATACGCAGTATTTT
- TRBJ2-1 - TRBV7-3 CASSPFGRAEASYNEQFF TGTGCCAGCAGCCCCTTCGGCCGAGCGGAAGCCTCCTACAATGAGCAGTTCTTC
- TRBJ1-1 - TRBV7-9 CASSLQGGASTEAFF TGTGCCAGCAGCTTACAGGGCGGGGCGAGCACTGAAGCTTTCTTT
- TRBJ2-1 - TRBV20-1 CSASSLAGPYNEQFF TGCAGTGCTTCCTCCTTGGCGGGGCCCTACAATGAGCAGTTCTTC
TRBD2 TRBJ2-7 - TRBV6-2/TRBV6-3 CASGTSGRSYEQYF TGTGCCAGTGGGACTAGCGGGAGGTCCTACGAGCAGTACTTC
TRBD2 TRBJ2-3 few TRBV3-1 CASSLYGTSGRSTDTQYF TGTGCCAGCAGCCTATATGGGACTAGCGGGAGGTCTACAGATACGCAGTATTTT
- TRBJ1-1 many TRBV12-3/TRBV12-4 CASRGGLPEAFF TGTGCCAGCAGAGGGGGGCTGCCTGAAGCTTTCTTT
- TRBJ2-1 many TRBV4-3 CASSRTGRNEQFF TGCGCCAGCAGCCGAACAGGGAGAAATGAGCAGTTCTTC
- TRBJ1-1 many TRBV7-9 CASSPDNSEAFF TGTGCCAGCAGCCCCGACAACTCTGAAGCTTTCTTT
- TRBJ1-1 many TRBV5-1 CASRVAGSNTEAFF TGCGCCAGCAGGGTCGCGGGTTCGAACACTGAAGCTTTCTTT
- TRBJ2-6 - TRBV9 CASSVDAGESGANVLTF TGTGCCAGCAGCGTAGATGCAGGGGAGTCTGGGGCCAACGTCCTGACTTTC
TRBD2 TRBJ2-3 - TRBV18 CASSPPFLAGEDTQYF TGTGCCAGCTCACCACCGTTCCTAGCGGGAGAAGATACGCAGTATTTT
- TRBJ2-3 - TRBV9 CASSASQITDTQYF TGTGCCAGCAGCGCTAGCCAGATCACAGATACGCAGTATTTT
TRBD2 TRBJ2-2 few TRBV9 CASSPRTSSTGELFF TGTGCCAGCAGTCCGAGGACTAGCAGCACCGGGGAGCTGTTTTTT
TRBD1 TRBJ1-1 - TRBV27 CASSFSGGAGSVTEAFF TGTGCCAGCAGTTTTTCAGGGGGCGCGGGATCGGTCACTGAAGCTTTCTTT
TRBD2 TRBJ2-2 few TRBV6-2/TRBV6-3 CATNFEGLAPGELFF TGTGCCACCAACTTTGAGGGACTAGCCCCCGGGGAGCTGTTTTTT
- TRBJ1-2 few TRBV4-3 CASSHGGGGYGYTF TGCGCCAGCAGCCACGGGGGAGGAGGCTATGGCTACACCTTC
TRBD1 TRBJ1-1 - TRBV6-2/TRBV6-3 CASSPVQGKAFF TGTGCCAGCAGTCCTGTACAGGGGAAAGCTTTCTTT
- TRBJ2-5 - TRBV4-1 CASSQEGRQPETQYF TGCGCCAGCAGCCAAGAGGGGAGACAGCCGGAGACCCAGTACTTC
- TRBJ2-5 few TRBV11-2 CASSIEAQIGETQYF TGTGCCAGCAGCATAGAAGCGCAAATTGGGGAGACCCAGTACTTC
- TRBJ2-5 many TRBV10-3 CAISGQQETQYF TGTGCCATCAGTGGACAGCAAGAGACCCAGTACTTC
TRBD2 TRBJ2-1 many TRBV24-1 CATSDLHAGVGEQFF TGTGCCACCAGTGATTTGCACGCGGGAGTTGGTGAGCAGTTCTTC
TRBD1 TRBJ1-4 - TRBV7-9 CASSRLPGQWSSNEKLFF TGTGCCAGCAGCCGACTTCCGGGACAGTGGTCGTCTAATGAAAAACTGTTTTTT
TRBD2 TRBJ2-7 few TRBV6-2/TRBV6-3 CASLHHSGRPTYEQYF TGTGCCAGCCTTCATCATAGCGGGAGACCGACCTACGAGCAGTACTTC
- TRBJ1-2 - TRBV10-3 CAISLRQGDGYTF TGTGCCATCAGTCTTAGGCAGGGCGATGGCTACACCTTC
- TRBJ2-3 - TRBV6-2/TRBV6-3 CASSWAQNTDTQYF TGTGCCAGCAGTTGGGCTCAAAACACAGATACGCAGTATTTT
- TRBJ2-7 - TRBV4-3 CASSQGPSTNGYVQHF TGCGCCAGCAGCCAGGGTCCTAGCACCAACGGCTACGTGCAGCACTTC
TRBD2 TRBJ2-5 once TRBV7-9 CASSPRTSGVTGEAQYF TGTGCCAGCAGCCCAAGGACTAGCGGGGTTACTGGTGAGGCCCAGTACTTC
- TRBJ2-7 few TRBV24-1 CATSDLNREVFYEQYF TGTGCCACCAGTGATTTAAACAGGGAAGTTTTCTACGAGCAGTACTTC
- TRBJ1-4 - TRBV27 CASSFLGVQANEKLFF TGTGCCAGCAGTTTTTTGGGGGTACAGGCTAATGAAAAACTGTTTTTT
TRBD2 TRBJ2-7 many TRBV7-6 CASSSGLAGTYEQYF TGTGCCAGCAGCTCGGGACTAGCGGGCACCTACGAGCAGTACTTC
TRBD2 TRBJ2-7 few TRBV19 CASSTGTSGSYEQYF TGTGCCAGTAGTACTGGGACTAGCGGGAGCTACGAGCAGTACTTC
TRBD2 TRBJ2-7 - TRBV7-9 CASSLEAGAGAHEQYF TGTGCCAGCAGCTTAGAGGCTGGGGCGGGAGCCCACGAGCAGTACTTC
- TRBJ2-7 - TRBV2 CASSESQYYEQYF TGTGCCAGCAGTGAATCACAGTACTACGAGCAGTACTTC
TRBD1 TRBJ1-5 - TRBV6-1 CASSEDRGSNQPQHF TGTGCCAGCAGTGAGGACAGGGGAAGCAATCAGCCCCAGCATTTT
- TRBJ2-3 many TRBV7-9 CASSRPLGDTDTQYF TGTGCCAGCAGTCGCCCCCTCGGGGACACAGATACGCAGTATTTT
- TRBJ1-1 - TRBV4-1 CASSQEAGSNTEAFF TGCGCCAGCAGCCAAGAGGCAGGCTCGAACACTGAAGCTTTCTTT
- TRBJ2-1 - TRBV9 CASSPQRAGTYNEQFF TGTGCCAGCAGCCCCCAAAGGGCTGGGACCTACAATGAGCAGTTCTTC
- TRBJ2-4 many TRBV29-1 CSVEIPSLLAKNIQYF TGCAGCGTTGAGATCCCGTCCCTTCTAGCCAAAAACATTCAGTACTTC
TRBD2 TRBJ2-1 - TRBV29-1 CSVGVRGGPFEQLF TGCAGCGTTGGAGTGCGCGGGGGGCCGTTTGAGCAGCTCTTC
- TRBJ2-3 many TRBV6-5 CASTPKGHQGQYF TGTGCCAGCACTCCTAAGGGGCACCAGGGGCAGTATTTT
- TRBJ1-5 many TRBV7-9 CASSLQGQPQHF TGTGCCAGCAGCTTACAGGGTCAGCCCCAGCATTTT
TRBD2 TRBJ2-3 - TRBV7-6 CASSLDSPVAGGLTSTDTQYF TGTGCCAGCAGCTTAGACAGCCCCGTAGCGGGGGGCTTAACTAGCACAGATACGCAGTATTTT
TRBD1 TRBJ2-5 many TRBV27 CASSPIQGAVQETQYF TGTGCCAGCAGTCCGATACAGGGGGCGGTCCAAGAGACCCAGTACTTC
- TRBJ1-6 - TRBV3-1 CASSQGGYSYNSPFHF TGTGCCAGCAGCCAAGGTGGATACTCCTATAATTCACCCTTCCACTTT
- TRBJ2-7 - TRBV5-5 CASSPEFYRVIGEQHF TGTGCCAGCAGCCCGGAATTCTACAGGGTGATTGGCGAGCAGCACTTC